Shown below are 15 T cell receptor beta chains from a single sample sequenced in a study of blood T cell repertoires in COVID-19. Here immunoSEQ multiplex PCR was the method, and the copy in TCRdb shows in-frame clones only, minus some. The sample holds 140,000 to 150,000 clones, roughly nine tenths seen once. Sequencing was performed on peripheral blood. The receptors were sampled from a man between 18 and 35 years old with COVID-19, enrolled during active disease.

The rearrangement uses TRBV27 and TRBJ2-1; the D gene is possibly TRBD2 (6 bases). The CDR3 length is 13 residues. Trimming stripped 7 bases from V and 9 bases from J, with 16 bases between. Looked up from germline, CDR1 is MNHEY and CDR2 is SMNVEV (reference sequence). The CDR3 sequence: CASMGQLAGEQFF. The CDR3 DNA follows: TGTGCCAGCATGGGTCAACTAGCAGGTGAGCAGTTCTTC.

The V call is TRBV25-1, the J call TRBJ1-1; D may be TRBD1 (5 bases). V was trimmed by 4 bases and J by 3 bases, leaving 12 bases between them. The CDR3 is 14 residues long. CDR1 and CDR2 (germline): MGHDK, SYGVNS. CDR3 bases: TGTGCCAGCAGTGGGGGCGGCGGTGACACTGAAGCTTTCTTT. The encoded protein is CASSGGGGDTEAFF.

The chain carries TRBV12-5 and TRBJ2-1, with 9 bases lining up with TRBD1. CDR3 length: 15 residues. Per germline, CDR1 LGHNT and CDR2 FRNRAP. Losses at the gene ends were 1 base for V and 8 bases for J; bases not matched to a gene: 6. CDR3 residues: CASGLGKRDRDEQFF. The CDR3 nucleotides read TGTGCTAGTGGTTTGGGGAAGCGGGACAGGGATGAGCAGTTCTTC.

The genes are TRBV7-9 and TRBJ2-4; 8 bases match TRBD2. Germline CDR1 is SEHNR and CDR2 is FQNEAQ (reference sequence). V was clipped by 5 bases and J by 1 base; unmatched bases: 4. CDR3 length equals 15 residues. The CDR3 loop is CASSVTSEAKNIQYF. The CDR3 region has the DNA TGTGCCAGCAGCGTGACTAGCGAGGCCAAAAACATTCAGTACTTC.

The genes are TRBV5-6 and TRBJ1-2; D possibly corresponds to TRBD1 (6 bases). Trimming stripped 2 bases from V and 12 bases from J, with 11 bases between. The CDR3 totals 11 residues. The germline V gene has CDR1 SGHDT and CDR2 YYEEEE. CDR3 in amino acids: CASSFGQSHTF. The DNA of the CDR3 is TGTGCCAGCAGCTTTGGACAGTCACACACCTTC.

The rearrangement uses TRBV29-1 and TRBJ2-7; D unresolved. Germline assignment: CDR1 SQVTM and CDR2 ANQGSEA. The CDR3 runs to 13 residues. The V end was cut by 7 bases, the J end by 0 bases, with 13 bases between. Here the CDR3 reads CSAVASSSYEQYF. The DNA of the CDR3 is TGCAGCGCGGTGGCTTCCAGCTCCTACGAGCAGTACTTC.

A single count supports this clone. J is TRBJ1-5 and V is TRBV6-5; the match to TRBD1 covers 8 bases. The CDR3 consists of 15 residues. Germline assignment: CDR1 MNHEY and CDR2 SVGAGI. J gave up 5 bases and V 5 bases, and 8 bases lay outside the gene matches. In DNA, the CDR3 is TGTGCCAGCAGTCACCCGACAGGGGCCGATCAGCCCCAGCATTTT. Translating it yields CASSHPTGADQPQHF.

This sequence joins TRBV4-1 and TRBJ2-7; 8 bases are a match to TRBD2. CDR3 length: 15 amino acids. Germline-derived CDR1 and CDR2 are MGHRA and YSYEKL. Trimming took 1 base from V and 2 from J; bases not matched to a gene: 4. The CDR3 DNA is TGCGCCAGCAGCCAAGGTCTAGCGGGTACCTACGAGCAGTACTTC. It translates to CASSQGLAGTYEQYF.

The V gene is TRBV30, the J gene TRBJ2-7; D is unresolved. The V end lost 2 bases, the J end lost 3 bases, and 8 bases lay between the germline ends. Germline V gives CDR1 GTSNPN, CDR2 SVGIG (reference sequence). There are 12 residues in the CDR3. The chain's CDR3 is CAWSSTVYEQYF. The CDR3 DNA is TGTGCCTGGAGTTCTACCGTCTACGAGCAGTACTTC.

The chain combines TRBV3-1 (or the pseudogene TRBV3-2) with TRBJ2-5, with a weak D call TRBD2 (5 bases). CDR1 and CDR2 from the germline V gene are LGHDT and YNNKEL (reference sequence). V lost 5 bases to trimming and J lost 6 bases, with 7 bases between them. This CDR3 has 11 residues. CDR3 DNA sequence: TGTGCCAGCAGCACTAGGAAGACCCAGTACTTC. Amino acids: CASSTRKTQYF.

The V and J genes are TRBV5-5 and TRBJ2-3, with D perhaps matching TRBD1 (6 bases). The CDR3 is 15 amino acids. The V end was cut by 1 base, the J end by 0 bases, with 9 bases between. Germline values: CDR1 SGHKS, CDR2 YYEKEE (reference sequence). The CDR3 nucleotides are TGTGCCAGCAGCTTGTGGACAGCCAGCACAGATACGCAGTATTTT. Translating it yields CASSLWTASTDTQYF. Full variable domain (missing parts from reference TRBV5-5 and TRBJ2-3): DAGVTQSPTHLIKTRGQQVTLRCSPISGHKSVSWYQQVLGQGPQFIFQYYEKEERGRGNFPDRFSARQFPNYSSELNVNALLLGDSALYLCASSLWTASTDTQYFGPGTRLTVL.

This chain uses TRBV9 with TRBJ2-2, with 8 bases that match TRBD1. Germline CDR1 is SGDLS and CDR2 is YYNGEE. The CDR3 length is 19 residues. With V trimmed by 0 bases and J by 0 bases, 10 bases remained unmatched. CDR3 loop: CASSVDPHRGKSNTGELFF. As DNA, the CDR3 is TGTGCCAGCAGCGTAGACCCCCACAGGGGGAAGTCGAACACCGGGGAGCTGTTTTTT.

The genes are TRBV7-9 and TRBJ2-2; D not resolved. Germline CDR1 is SEHNR and CDR2 is FQNEAQ (reference sequence). V lost 4 bases and J 9 bases, leaving 9 bases between the germline ends. This CDR3 comprises 12 residues. CDR3 residues: CASSYHIRELFF. The CDR3 nucleotides are TGTGCCAGCAGCTACCACATTAGGGAGCTGTTTTTT.

This chain joins TRBV7-9 and TRBJ2-3; 11 bases line up with TRBD2. The junction had 10 bases not matched to a gene; V was cut back by 5 bases and J by 3 bases. The CDR3 length is 17 residues. Germline V lookup: CDR1 SEHNR, CDR2 FQNEAQ (reference sequence). CDR3 residues: CASSPLASGRMTDTQYF. CDR3 bases: TGTGCCAGCAGCCCCCTCGCTAGCGGGAGGATGACAGATACGCAGTATTTT. Supplemented by reference TRBV7-9 and TRBJ2-3, the full variable domain reads DTGVSQNPRHKITKRGQNVTFRCDPISEHNRLYWYRQTLGQGPEFLTYFQNEAQLEKSRLLSDRFSAERPKGSFSTLEIQRTEQGDSAMYLCASSPLASGRMTDTQYFGPGTRLTVL.

The chain links TRBV5-1 to TRBJ2-1; TRBD1 matches 7 bases. The CDR3 sequence is 17 residues long. V shed 3 bases and J 0 bases; nucleotides not matched to a gene: 9. CDR1 is SGHRS and CDR2 is YFSETQ in the germline V gene. The CDR3 reads CASSSRAQGSSYNEQFF. The CDR3 nucleotides read TGCGCCAGCAGCTCACGTGCACAGGGGAGCTCCTACAATGAGCAGTTCTTC. Together with reference TRBV5-1 and TRBJ2-1, the CDR3 gives the full variable domain: KAGVTQTPRYLIKTRGQQVTLSCSPISGHRSVSWYQQTPGQGLQFLFEYFSETQRNKGNFPGRFSGRQFSNSRSEMNVSTLELGDSALYLCASSSRAQGSSYNEQFFGPGTRLTVL.